The 11 T cell receptor beta chains below were found in one sample sequenced in a study of cytomegalovirus exposure and HLA in healthy donors. 13 Jbeta primers and 60 Vbeta primers were used for the PCR. Here immunoSEQ multiplex PCR was the method, and the copy in TCRdb shows in-frame clones only, minus some. The table for this sample gives over 100,000 clones. Source material: PBMCs. The receptors derive from a man aged 35-49 years in good health and CMV-seropositive.

This sequence joins TRBV28 and TRBJ1-3; 12 bases are a match to TRBD1. V shed 4 bases and J 2 bases; nucleotides not matched to a gene: 9. The CDR3 has 18 residues. CDR1 is MDHEN and CDR2 is SYDVKM in the germline V gene. The CDR3 region is CASSSGTGGGGAGNTIYF. CDR3 nucleotide sequence: TGTGCCAGCAGTTCCGGGACAGGGGGCGGAGGGGCTGGAAACACCATATATTTT.

The chain links TRBV9 to TRBJ2-2; the D gene is possibly TRBD2 (6 bases). The CDR3 contains 17 residues. Trimming shortened V by 1 base and J by 0 bases, and 13 bases separated the two germline ends. The germline V gene encodes CDR1 SGDLS and CDR2 YYNGEE. Here the CDR3 DNA reads TGTGCCAGCAGCGTACAGGGAGGATTCGCGAACACCGGGGAGCTGTTTTTT. Translated: CASSVQGGFANTGELFF.

The J gene is TRBJ1-2, the V gene TRBV6-5; weak D call: TRBD1 (5 bases). The germline V and J ends were trimmed by 4 bases and 4 bases, with 19 bases remaining between them. The germline V gene has CDR1 MNHEY and CDR2 SVGAGI. The length of the CDR3 is 16 residues. CDR3 coding DNA: TGTGCCAGCAGTTCGCCCCGGGGGATACCTCCCTATGGCTACACCTTC. Its protein is CASSSPRGIPPYGYTF.

This chain uses TRBV4-2 with TRBJ2-3; D may be TRBD1 (5 bases). Germline V gene sequence: CDR1 LGHNA, CDR2 YNFKEQ. Trimming cost V 6 bases and J 6 bases, with 13 bases left between them. This CDR3 contains 13 residues. This CDR3 reads CASSRQGSDTQYF. CDR3 nucleotides: TGTGCCAGCAGTAGGCAGGGCTCGGATACGCAGTATTTT.

J is TRBJ1-2 and V is TRBV1. TRBV1 is a pseudogene. There are 11 residues in the CDR3. The CDR3 reads CTSSQSDGYTF. The CDR3 nucleotides read TGCACCAGCAGCCAAAGCGATGGCTACACCTTC.

The V and J genes are TRBV7-8 and TRBJ2-7; a weak D match, TRBD2 (5 bases). The V gene lost 1 base and the J gene lost 5 bases, with 9 bases spanning the gap. This CDR3 spans 13 amino acids. CDR1 SGHVS and CDR2 FQNEAQ come from the germline V gene. The CDR3 here is CASSLVRRDEQYF. CDR3 nucleotides: TGTGCCAGCAGCTTAGTCAGGCGGGACGAGCAGTACTTC.

This chain links TRBV5-1 with TRBJ1-1; 7 bases line up with TRBD1. Germline CDR1 is SGHRS and CDR2 is YFSETQ. The V gene end was trimmed by 2 bases and the J gene end by 4 bases; junction bases not matched to a gene: 5. The CDR3 runs to 14 residues. The CDR3 coding sequence is TGCGCCAGCAGCTTAGGGGGCGGTTTCACTGAAGCTTTCTTT. Translation: CASSLGGGFTEAFF.

The chain uses TRBV23-1 and TRBJ2-7, with D tentatively TRBD1 (6 bases). TRBV23-1 is an ORF; its function is uncertain. There are 17 residues in the CDR3. The V and J ends lost 4 bases and 2 bases respectively, with 21 bases between them. CDR3 amino acids: CASSRRGPSCLTYEQYF. Written as DNA, the CDR3 is TGCGCCAGCAGTCGCAGGGGTCCGTCCTGTCTAACCTACGAGCAGTACTTC.

V usage is TRBV27 and J usage is TRBJ1-1; TRBD1 aligns across 9 bases. J lost 3 bases, V lost 5 bases, and 10 bases had no gene match. The CDR3 extends over 16 amino acids. Germline assignment: CDR1 MNHEY and CDR2 SMNVEV (reference sequence). CDR3 in amino acids: CASSHRQGVEDTEAFF. In nucleotides, the CDR3 is TGTGCCAGCAGTCATCGACAGGGGGTAGAGGACACTGAAGCTTTCTTT.

Notes on this clone: Mismatch with germline at one junction end may stem from a read error. The chain recombines TRBV6-1 with TRBJ2-1; D is ambiguous. The CDR3 has 16 amino acids. Germline values: CDR1 MNHNS, CDR2 SASEGT. The CDR3 spells CASSQASWSPYNEQFF. CDR3 nucleotide sequence: TGTGCCAGCAGTCAAGCGAGCTGGAGTCCCTACAATGAGCAGTTCTTC.

The chain is built from TRBV11-2 and TRBJ1-1, with 7 bases fitting TRBD1. The V gene end was trimmed by 1 base and the J gene end by 8 bases; junction bases not matched to a gene: 7. The CDR3 totals 14 residues. Germline CDR1 SGHAT, CDR2 FQNNGV. This CDR3 reads CASSLVEGASEAFF. For the CDR3, the DNA is TGTGCCAGCAGCTTAGTGGAGGGGGCATCCGAAGCTTTCTTT.